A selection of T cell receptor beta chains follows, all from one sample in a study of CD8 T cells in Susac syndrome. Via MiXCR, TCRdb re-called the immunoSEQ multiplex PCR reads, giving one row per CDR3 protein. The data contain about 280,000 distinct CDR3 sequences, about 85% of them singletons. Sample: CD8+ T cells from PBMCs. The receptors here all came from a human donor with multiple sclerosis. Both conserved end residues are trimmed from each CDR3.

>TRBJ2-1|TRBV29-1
SVGTRKINRIPYNEQF
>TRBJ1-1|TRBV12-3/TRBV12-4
ASSFAGANTEAF
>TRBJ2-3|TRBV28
ASSLPRGTSGAATQY
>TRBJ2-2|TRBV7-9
ASRPPGGNTGELF
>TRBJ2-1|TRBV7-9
ASSPPPTPKYNEQF
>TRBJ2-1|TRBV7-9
ATAPHGATEEQF
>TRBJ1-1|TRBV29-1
SGRGLNTEAF
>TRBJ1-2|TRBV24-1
ATSEGSGYGYT
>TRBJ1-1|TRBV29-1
SHPTGTGPF
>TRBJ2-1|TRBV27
ASTQDLHNEQF
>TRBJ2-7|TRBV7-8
ASSFGLASSYEQY
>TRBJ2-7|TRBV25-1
ASSDPGDDRYEQY
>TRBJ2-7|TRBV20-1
SARDGGLDVEQY
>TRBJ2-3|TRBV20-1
SARSSPGTDTQY
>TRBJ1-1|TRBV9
ASSVGVYPTEAF
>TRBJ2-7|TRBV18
ASSPRESEQY
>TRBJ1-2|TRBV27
ASSARGPNYGYT
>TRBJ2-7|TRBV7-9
ASSPSTDSTTSSSYEQY
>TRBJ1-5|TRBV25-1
ASSESGTAGPYSNQPQH
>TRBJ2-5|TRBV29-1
SVVSHPDQY
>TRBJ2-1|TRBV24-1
ATSDFGSEQF
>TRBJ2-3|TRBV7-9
ASSPTLATSSERTDTQY
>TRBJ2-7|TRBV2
ASGGQGDYEQY
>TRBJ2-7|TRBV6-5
ASSYTAQTWIYEQY
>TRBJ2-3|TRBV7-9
ASSPRDRATQY
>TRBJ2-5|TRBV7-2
ASSLGRGLSETQY
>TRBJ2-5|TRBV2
ASWPGGLQQETQY
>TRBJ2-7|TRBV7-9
ASSLIRGHDLSYEQY
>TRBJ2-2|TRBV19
ASSRIRLAGAIAGELF
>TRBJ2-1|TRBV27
ASSPGWGRNEQF
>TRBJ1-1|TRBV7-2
ASSLFEGRLTEAF
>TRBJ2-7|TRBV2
ASSVTSGRVPEY
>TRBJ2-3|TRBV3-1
ASSRLAGGRGTDTQY
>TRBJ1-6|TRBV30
AWSVGAGSPLH
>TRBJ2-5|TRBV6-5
ASSYGGSQY
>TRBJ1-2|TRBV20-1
SARESANYGYT
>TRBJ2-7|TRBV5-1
ASSVTGGKEDEQY
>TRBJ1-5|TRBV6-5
ASSPGTGQPQH
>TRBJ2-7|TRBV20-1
SAALGLAEYEQY
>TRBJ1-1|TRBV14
ASSQEATGRNTEAF
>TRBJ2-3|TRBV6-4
ASNPPGLGPTDTQY
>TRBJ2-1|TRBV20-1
SADRTAGGNNEQF
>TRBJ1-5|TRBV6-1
ASSQAGINQPQH
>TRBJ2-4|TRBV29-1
SVLAGEGIQY
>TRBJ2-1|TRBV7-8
ASSLSEVR
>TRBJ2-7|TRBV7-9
ASSARGTEQY
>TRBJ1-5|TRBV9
ASSVGQSNQPQH
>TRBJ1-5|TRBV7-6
ASSFGSNQPQH
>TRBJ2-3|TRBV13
ASSPASTDTQY
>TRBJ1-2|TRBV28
ASSLSGASYGYT